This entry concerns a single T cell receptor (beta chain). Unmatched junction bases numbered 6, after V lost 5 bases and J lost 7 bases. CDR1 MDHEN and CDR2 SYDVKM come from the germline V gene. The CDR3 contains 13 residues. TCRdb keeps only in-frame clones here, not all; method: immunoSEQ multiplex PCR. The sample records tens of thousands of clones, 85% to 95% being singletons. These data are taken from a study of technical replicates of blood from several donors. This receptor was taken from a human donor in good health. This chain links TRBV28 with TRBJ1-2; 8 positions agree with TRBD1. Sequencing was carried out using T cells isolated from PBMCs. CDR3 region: CASSRGQGGGYTF. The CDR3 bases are TGTGCCAGCAGTCGAGGACAGGGAGGTGGCTACACCTTC.